This TCR beta chain was recovered during a study of identical twins. Via MiXCR, TCRdb re-called the 5' RACE reads, giving one row per CDR3 protein. The sample holds approximately 260,000 distinct CDR3 sequences; approximately 8.3% are singletons and the top ten take approximately 3%. The CDR3 has 13 residues. Trimming shortened V by 4 bases and J by 8 bases, and 12 bases separated the two germline ends. The germline gives CDR1 MGHDK, CDR2 SYGVNS. With respect to this clonotype: The antigen is not known.

Study observations and caveats: Surplus twin overlap in beta out-of-frame sequences was less pronounced.

These data were also reused for a study on yellow fever vaccine responses in identical twins.

The chain couples TRBV25-1 to TRBJ2-4; D not certain. Specimen: CD8+ T cells sorted from blood. This sequence was found in a woman under 30 in good health. The CDR3 sequence: CASSGSDLDIQYF. The CDR3 coding sequence is TGTGCCAGCAGTGGGTCAGATTTGGACATTCAGTACTTC.